This T cell receptor (beta chain) appears in the sequencing data of a study of T cells in Graves' hyperthyroidism and ophthalmopathy. Amplified TCR beta CDR3 regions derived from RNA transcripts. HTBI primers were the set used in a first-round RT-PCR of the TCR CDR3. Via MiXCR, TCRdb re-called the multiplex PCR reads, giving one row per CDR3 protein. This sample has hundreds of thousands of distinct CDR3 sequences, with 20% found just once. The V end was cut by 0 bases, the J end by 1 base, with 6 bases between. The CDR3 has 13 amino acids. Germline CDR1 reads GTSNPN; CDR2 reads SVGIG (reference sequence). This clonotype was seen a handful of times.

Sequences were obtained from blood. The clonotype comes from a man in his forties or fifties with Graves' ophthalmopathy. J is TRBJ1-2 and V is TRBV30, with D possibly TRBD1 on 5 matching bases. The CDR3 region has the DNA TGTGCCTGGAGTGTACAGGTTAACTATGGCTACACCTTC. Protein product: CAWSVQVNYGYTF. The whole variable domain, remainder taken from reference TRBV30 and TRBJ1-2, is SQTIHQWPATLVQPVGSPLSLECTVEGTSNPNLYWYRQAAGRGLQLLFYSVGIGQISSEVPQNLSASRPQDRQFILSSKKLLLSDSGFYLCAWSVQVNYGYTFGSGTRLTVV.